These 6 T cell receptor beta chains were sequenced from one sample in a study of blood T cells in healthy people across ages. Next came a second PCR, run for about 7 to 12 cycles, which used a sample-barcoded 5' primer along with a J-beta primer mix. TCRdb analysed the 5' RACE reads with MiXCR anew, one entry per CDR3 protein. This sample has 500,000 to 600,000 distinct CDR3 sequences, with 25% to 30% found just once. Sequencing was done on a sample of blood. These receptors were obtained from a woman aged 70-85 years in good health.

The chain combines TRBV6-5 with TRBJ2-3; D uncertain. V lost 2 bases, J lost 5 bases, and 11 bases lay in between. CDR1 and CDR2 from the germline V gene are MNHEY and SVGAGI. The CDR3 loop spans 14 amino acids. CDR3 residues: CASSYVGPIDTQYF. The CDR3 nucleotides are TGTGCCAGCAGTTACGTAGGCCCTATAGATACGCAGTATTTT.

V and J are TRBV28 and TRBJ2-7; D not resolved. This CDR3 is 10 amino acids long. Trimming shortened V by 5 bases and J by 2 bases, and 1 base separated the two germline ends. Germline CDR1 reads MDHEN; CDR2 reads SYDVKM. CDR3 region: CASSTYEQYF. The CDR3 DNA follows: TGTGCCAGCAGTACCTACGAGCAGTACTTC.

The chain joins TRBV2 to TRBJ2-2; 7 nucleotides align to TRBD2. This CDR3 contains 13 residues. Germline loops: CDR1 SNHLY, CDR2 FYNNEI. With 8 bases clipped from V and 5 bases from J, the junction kept 5 bases outside the gene matches. CDR3 sequence (DNA): TGTGCCAGCGAAAGGGAGGGGACCGGGGAGCTGTTTTTT. Residues: CASEREGTGELFF.

This clonotype has just a few counts. The chain is built from TRBV9 and TRBJ2-1; D is unclear. This CDR3 region has 14 residues. Germline V gene lookup returns CDR1 SGDLS and CDR2 YYNGEE. V shed 0 bases and J shed 6 bases, with 10 bases lying between them. The CDR3: CASSVEGSSNEQFF. The CDR3 DNA reads as TGTGCCAGCAGCGTAGAGGGTAGCAGCAATGAGCAGTTCTTC.

The V gene is TRBV7-2, the J gene TRBJ2-5; no definite D call. Germline V gene lookup returns CDR1 SGHTA and CDR2 FQGNSA. CDR3 length: 17 amino acids. V dropped 2 bases and J dropped 4 bases, with 20 bases sitting between them. The CDR3 region is CASSLQPPVSGPETQYF. CDR3 sequence (DNA): TGTGCCAGCAGCTTACAGCCCCCGGTATCCGGCCCAGAGACCCAGTACTTC.

The chain employs TRBV10-3 and TRBJ2-5; D perhaps matches TRBD2 (5 bases). CDR3 size: 15 residues. The germline CDR1 and CDR2 sequences are ENHRY and SYGVKD. Trimming pared 3 bases from V and 5 bases from J, leaving 16 bases between. The CDR3 loop reads CAISDGPGSGETQYF. In nucleotides, the CDR3 is TGTGCCATCAGTGATGGTCCGGGATCGGGGGAGACCCAGTACTTC.